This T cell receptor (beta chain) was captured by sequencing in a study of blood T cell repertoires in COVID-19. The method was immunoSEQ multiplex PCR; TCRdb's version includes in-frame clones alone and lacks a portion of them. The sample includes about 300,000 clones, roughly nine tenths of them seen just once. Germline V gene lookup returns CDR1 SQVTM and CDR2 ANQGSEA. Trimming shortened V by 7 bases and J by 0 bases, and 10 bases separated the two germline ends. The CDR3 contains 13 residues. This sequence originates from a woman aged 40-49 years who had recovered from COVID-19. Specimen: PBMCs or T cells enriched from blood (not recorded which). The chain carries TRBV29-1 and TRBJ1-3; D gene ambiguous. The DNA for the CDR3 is TGCAGCGCTAGAATCTTCTCTGGAAACACCATATATTTT. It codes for CSARIFSGNTIYF.